Following are 20 T cell receptor beta chains from one sample sequenced in a study of T cell responses to AZD1222 COVID-19 vaccine. TCRdb keeps only in-frame clones here, not all; method: immunoSEQ multiplex PCR. This table has about 100,000 clones, around 87% appearing once. The sample was peripheral blood, taken on day 0 of AZD1222 vaccination. These receptors came from an adult in good health.

This chain uses TRBV29-1 with TRBJ1-3, with D possibly TRBD1 on 6 matching bases. V was trimmed by 6 bases and J by 2 bases, leaving 17 bases between them. The germline gives CDR1 SQVTM, CDR2 ANQGSEA. CDR3 size: 15 residues. The CDR3 coding sequence is TGCAGCGTCGCCCCCTCCAGGGGCCCTGGAAACACCATATATTTT. It is translated as CSVAPSRGPGNTIYF.

Only one count was recorded for this clone. This chain links TRBV12-3 or TRBV12-4 with TRBJ2-3; D ambiguous. V was pared by 4 bases and J by 7 bases, with 6 bases between. The CDR3 covers 11 residues. CDR3 loop: CASSSTHTQYF. CDR3 DNA: TGTGCCAGCAGTTCGACGCATACGCAGTATTTT.

The CDR3 loop is CASSQDPPGVGNTIYF. In DNA form, the CDR3 reads TGCGCCAGCAGCCAAGATCCGCCGGGCGTTGGAAACACCATATATTTT. This chain connects TRBV4-3 to TRBJ1-3, with D unresolved. V dropped 0 bases and J dropped 3 bases, with 12 bases sitting between them. The CDR3 has 16 amino acids. The germline V gene has CDR1 LGHNA and CDR2 YSLEER.

A remark on this clone: This CDR3 is also generated by other DNA sequences in the sample. The V and J genes are TRBV5-1 and TRBJ1-3, with D hard to call. The CDR3 is 13 residues long. Per the germline V gene, CDR1 is SGHRS and CDR2 is YFSETQ. V shed 3 bases and J shed 4 bases, with 8 bases lying between them. CDR3 sequence reads: CASSSGSGNTIYF. CDR3 in DNA: TGCGCCAGCAGCTCGGGATCCGGAAACACCATATATTTT.

The V call is TRBV4-2, the J call TRBJ1-3; D perhaps matches TRBD1 (5 bases). Trimming cost V 7 bases and J 4 bases, with 11 bases left between them. Germline V gene lookup returns CDR1 LGHNA and CDR2 YNFKEQ. This CDR3 is built from 13 residues. The CDR3 protein is CASIAGDGNTIYF. The CDR3 region has the DNA TGTGCCAGCATAGCCGGGGACGGAAACACCATATATTTT.

This sequence joins TRBV7-3 and TRBJ2-7; 7 positions match TRBD1. CDR1 is SGHTA and CDR2 is FQGTGA in the germline V gene. V dropped 5 bases and J dropped 1; count of bases not matched to a gene: 8. This CDR3 spans 15 amino acids. CDR3 coding DNA: TGTGCCAGCAGCATCTCGGGACAGTTTTCCTACGAGCAGTACTTC. It translates to CASSISGQFSYEQYF.

The chain employs TRBV4-1 and TRBJ1-1; no reliable D call. The CDR3 spans 14 residues. The V gene's germline CDR1 is MGHRA and CDR2 YSYEKL. With 3 bases removed from V and 4 bases from J, the gap between germline ends came to 12 bases. CDR3 nucleotides: TGCGCCAGCAGCCACGGTTACAGCGGCACTGAAGCTTTCTTT. It encodes CASSHGYSGTEAFF.

The rearrangement joins TRBV11-2 to TRBJ1-2; a weak D match, TRBD1 (5 bases). Trimming took off 5 bases at V and 5 bases at J, with 12 bases between the two ends. The CDR3 has 13 amino acids. CDR1 SGHAT and CDR2 FQNNGV come from the germline V gene. Here the CDR3 reads CASSPARGYGYTF. CDR3 DNA: TGTGCCAGCAGCCCCGCGCGGGGGTATGGCTACACCTTC. The full variable domain, in which reference TRBV11-2 and TRBJ1-2 provide the parts outside the CDR3, is EAGVAQSPRYKIIEKRQSVAFWCNPISGHATLYWYQQILGQGPKLLIQFQNNGVVDDSQLPKDRFSAERLKGVDSTLKIQPAKLEDSAVYLCASSPARGYGYTFGSGTRLTVV.

The table lists this clone with a count of one. The chain couples TRBV2 to TRBJ2-7; maybe TRBD2 (5 bases). Germline CDR1 SNHLY, CDR2 FYNNEI. Trimming pared 7 bases from V and 2 bases from J, leaving 9 bases between. CDR3 length: 12 residues. CDR3 residues: CASTLGAYEQYF. The CDR3 region has the DNA TGTGCCAGCACGCTCGGGGCCTACGAGCAGTACTTC.

There are a few counts of this clone. The chain carries TRBV5-1 and TRBJ2-7; TRBD1 might be the D (5 bases). The V end was cut by 0 bases, the J end by 0 bases, with 7 bases between. Per germline, CDR1 SGHRS and CDR2 YFSETQ. The CDR3 extends over 14 amino acids. The CDR3 DNA reads TGCGCCAGCAGCTTGGGGACACTCTCCTACGAGCAGTACTTC. Its translation is CASSLGTLSYEQYF.

This chain joins TRBV11-2 and TRBJ1-6, with unresolved D. Germline V CDR1 and CDR2: SGHAT, FQNNGV. V was trimmed by 2 bases and J by 6 bases, leaving 17 bases between them. The CDR3 is 17 residues long. The CDR3 spells CASSLLSAAAGNSPLHF. Written as DNA, the CDR3 is TGTGCCAGCAGCTTATTGTCAGCGGCTGCGGGTAATTCACCCCTCCACTTT.

The chain recombines TRBV5-1 with TRBJ2-3; D is undetermined. The CDR3 runs to 15 residues. V lost 0 bases and J lost 2, with 10 bases in between. Germline CDR1 reads SGHRS; CDR2 reads YFSETQ. CDR3 in amino acids: CASSLENSNTDTQYF. Written as DNA, the CDR3 is TGCGCCAGCAGCTTGGAAAATTCGAACACAGATACGCAGTATTTT.

The rearrangement links TRBV14 to TRBJ1-1; D remains ambiguous. Germline lookup yields CDR1 SGHDN and CDR2 FVKESK. The CDR3 totals 13 residues. Trimming pared 1 base from V and 12 bases from J, leaving 15 bases between. CDR3 loop: CASSQVGASRTFF. The DNA for the CDR3 is TGTGCCAGCAGCCAAGTGGGCGCCTCCCGGACTTTCTTT.

The chain joins TRBV6-2 or TRBV6-3 to TRBJ1-2; D is ambiguous. CDR1 is MNHEY and CDR2 is SVGEGT in the germline V gene. V was shortened by 0 bases and J by 4 bases, with 6 bases between the two germline ends. The CDR3 runs to 13 residues. CDR3 in amino acids: CASSYSVRYGYTF. In nucleotides, the CDR3 is TGTGCCAGCAGTTACTCGGTGCGCTATGGCTACACCTTC.

The chain links TRBV7-9 to TRBJ2-6, with D maybe TRBD1 (6 bases). This CDR3 region has 17 residues. The germline V gene encodes CDR1 SEHNR and CDR2 FQNEAQ (reference sequence). V shed 2 bases and J shed 0 bases, with 11 bases lying between them. In DNA form, the CDR3 reads TGTGCCAGCAGCTTACCAGGACAGAGCTCTGGGGCCAACGTCCTGACTTTC. Its protein is CASSLPGQSSGANVLTF.

This chain joins TRBV2 and TRBJ1-6; TRBD1 is a possible D gene (6 bases). Between the trimmed V and J ends, which lost 7 bases and 7 bases, there was a span of 17 bases. CDR1 is SNHLY, CDR2 FYNNEI, per germline. The CDR3 is made up of 15 amino acids. In DNA form, the CDR3 reads TGTGCCAGCACTGAGGGGCCAGGGGCCAATTCACCCCTCCACTTT. This encodes CASTEGPGANSPLHF.

The V call is TRBV19, the J call TRBJ2-7; 8 bases agree with TRBD1. Germline V lookup: CDR1 LNHDA, CDR2 SQIVND (reference sequence). CDR3 size: 14 residues. V shed 3 bases and J 6 bases; nucleotides not matched to a gene: 7. CDR3 protein: CASSMNTGGGEQYF. DNA of the CDR3: TGTGCCAGTAGTATGAATACAGGGGGAGGCGAGCAGTACTTC.

Regarding this clone: Different DNA sequences within this sample yield the same CDR3. This chain uses TRBV18 with TRBJ1-6, with D perhaps TRBD1 (5 bases). Germline assignment: CDR1 KGHSH and CDR2 LQKENI. This CDR3 has 15 amino acids. V lost 2 bases, J lost 11 bases, and 16 bases lay in between. The DNA of the CDR3 is TGTGCCAGCTCACCAGGGACGGCCCGGGGGACACCCCTCCACTTT. It encodes CASSPGTARGTPLHF.

The chain combines TRBV12-3 or TRBV12-4 with TRBJ2-5; D ambiguous. The CDR3 has 12 amino acids. V shed 3 bases and J shed 4 bases, with 6 bases lying between them. The CDR3 is CASSFKAETQYF. The CDR3 DNA sequence: TGTGCCAGCAGTTTTAAAGCAGAGACCCAGTACTTC.

This rearrangement joins TRBV7-2 to TRBJ2-3; D is perhaps TRBD1 (5 bases). Looked up from germline, CDR1 is SGHTA and CDR2 is FQGNSA. The length of the CDR3 is 15 residues. With 11 bases removed from V and 6 bases from J, the gap between germline ends came to 24 bases. The CDR3 DNA reads TGTGCCGTATACACCTGGGGCGGCTCGAGTGATACGCAGTATTTT. Translated: CAVYTWGGSSDTQYF.